This T cell receptor beta chain was observed in a study of CD8 T cells in Susac syndrome. Germline V gene data show CDR1 as LGHDT and CDR2 as YNNKEL (reference sequence). This CDR3 has 15 residues. Details on this clonotype: One end of the junction varies from germline; a read error may be responsible.

An input of roughly 0.5 to 1 ug of RNA was subjected to reverse transcription using random hexamers. Amplification of TCR beta CDR3 was carried out by immunoSEQ multiplex PCR, which covered 54 Vbeta and 13 Jbeta segments. In TCRdb, the immunoSEQ multiplex PCR reads were re-called with MiXCR into one record per CDR3 protein. The sample includes under 150,000 distinct CDR3 sequences, over 85% seen only once; the top ten take about 0.25%. What was sequenced was CD8+ T cells from PBMCs. This receptor was taken from a human donor in good health. The chain carries TRBV3-1 and TRBJ2-1, with D possibly TRBD2 on 6 matching bases. CDR3 in amino acids: CANSRGTGEYNEQFF. CDR3 DNA sequence: TGTGCCAACAGCCGGGGGACTGGGGAGTACAATGAGCAGTTCTTC.